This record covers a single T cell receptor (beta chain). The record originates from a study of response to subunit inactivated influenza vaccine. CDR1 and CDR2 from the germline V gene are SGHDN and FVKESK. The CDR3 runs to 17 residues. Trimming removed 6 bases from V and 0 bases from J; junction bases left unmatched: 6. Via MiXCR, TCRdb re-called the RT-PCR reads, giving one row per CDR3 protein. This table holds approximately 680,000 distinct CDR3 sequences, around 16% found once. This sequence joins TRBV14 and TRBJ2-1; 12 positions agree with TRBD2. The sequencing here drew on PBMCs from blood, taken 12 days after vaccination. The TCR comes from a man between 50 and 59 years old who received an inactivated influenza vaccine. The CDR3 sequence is CASRRTSGASSYNEQFF. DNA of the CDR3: TGTGCCAGCAGGAGGACTAGCGGGGCTAGCTCCTACAATGAGCAGTTCTTC.